These T cell receptor beta chains were read from a single sample in a study of blood T cell repertoires in COVID-19. This table comes from immunoSEQ multiplex PCR, and its TCRdb copy is limited to in-frame clones, with some not included. The table includes around 190,000 clones, 70% to 80% detected once. The specimen was peripheral blood. The source of these receptors is a woman aged 50 to 60 with acute or convalescent COVID-19. Both conserved end residues are part of each CDR3. A D gene is named only where the DNA matches it firmly. The size entry is marked missing in some rows and otherwise reads once, few, many or a size class.

cdr3_length j_call clone_size d_call v_call cdr3_aa cdr3_nt
14 TRBJ1-2 . TRBD1 TRBV19 CASSIQGVNYGYTF TGTGCCAGTAGTATACAGGGGGTAAACTATGGCTACACCTTC
14 TRBJ1-2 . . TRBV6-5 CAIKIRGTSYGYTF TGTGCCATCAAGATAAGGGGGACAAGCTATGGCTACACCTTC
15 TRBJ2-4 . TRBD2 TRBV7-2 CASSLGASGKNIQYF TGTGCCAGCAGCTTAGGGGCTAGCGGCAAAAACATTCAGTACTTC
13 TRBJ2-7 . TRBD2 TRBV2 CASSTSGAYEQYF TGTGCCAGCAGTACTAGCGGGGCCTACGAGCAGTACTTC
16 TRBJ2-1 . . TRBV14 CASSQFAGALMNEQFF TGTGCCAGCAGCCAATTTGCGGGGGCCCTTATGAATGAGCAGTTCTTC
16 TRBJ2-1 . TRBD2 TRBV4-1 CASSQGGLAGRNEQFF TGCGCCAGCAGCCAAGGGGGACTAGCGGGAAGGAATGAGCAGTTCTTC
15 TRBJ2-1 . . TRBV7-2 CASSLMLSSYNEQFF TGTGCCAGCAGCTTAATGCTGAGCTCCTACAATGAGCAGTTCTTC
14 TRBJ1-2 once TRBD1 TRBV3-1/TRBV3-2 CASSLLQGAQGYTF TGTGCCAGCAGCCTCCTACAGGGGGCGCAGGGCTACACCTTC
17 TRBJ1-3 many . TRBV7-2 CASSLVLRASSGNTIYF TGTGCCAGCAGCTTAGTTCTCAGGGCAAGCTCTGGAAACACCATATATTTT
17 TRBJ2-7 few TRBD2 TRBV3-1/TRBV3-2 CASSQGLAGGSSYEQYF TGTGCCAGCAGCCAAGGGCTAGCGGGAGGGTCCTCCTACGAGCAGTACTTC
15 TRBJ2-7 . TRBD1 TRBV6-5 CASIHPGQGTYEQYF TGTGCCAGCATACACCCGGGACAGGGGACCTACGAGCAGTACTTC
16 TRBJ2-5 . TRBD1 TRBV15 CATSRRTGGLRETQYF TGTGCCACCAGCAGAAGGACAGGGGGTTTGCGAGAGACCCAGTACTTC
13 TRBJ2-7 . TRBD1 TRBV29-1 CSALGQGAYEQYF TGCAGCGCCCTGGGACAGGGGGCCTACGAGCAGTACTTC
16 TRBJ1-2 . . TRBV28 CASSPPQDSSNYGYTF TGTGCCAGCAGTCCCCCTCAGGACAGTTCTAACTATGGCTACACCTTC
14 TRBJ1-2 . . TRBV2 CASSDVPGGYGYTF TGTGCCAGCAGTGATGTTCCCGGTGGCTATGGCTACACCTTC
11 TRBJ1-2 few . TRBV29-1 CSAQAFYGYTF TGCAGCGCACAGGCGTTCTATGGCTACACCTTC
15 TRBJ2-7 . TRBD2 TRBV6-5 CASSPAAGGNYEQYF TGTGCCAGCAGCCCCGCGGCGGGGGGCAACTACGAGCAGTACTTC
13 TRBJ1-2 few . TRBV10-1 CASSAGFSGGYTF TGCGCCAGCAGTGCAGGGTTTAGTGGAGGCTACACCTTC
13 TRBJ1-1 once . TRBV29-1 CSVPKPDSLEAFF TGCAGCGTCCCTAAACCGGACAGCCTAGAAGCTTTCTTT
15 TRBJ1-2 . . TRBV4-3 CASSQDTRGHYGYTF TGCGCCAGCAGCCAAGACACCAGGGGCCACTATGGCTACACCTTC
14 TRBJ1-6 . . TRBV5-1 CASSVSDSNSPLHF TGCGCCAGCAGCGTCTCGGACAGTAATTCACCCCTCCACTTT
15 TRBJ2-2 . TRBD2 TRBV29-1 CSVAWALGGTGELFF TGCAGCGTTGCCTGGGCCCTGGGGGGGACCGGGGAGCTGTTTTTT
13 TRBJ2-2 . . TRBV6-5 CASSYTFAGELFF TGTGCCAGCAGTTACACTTTTGCCGGGGAGCTGTTTTTT
13 TRBJ2-7 . . TRBV24-1 CATSDFSTLEQYF TGTGCCACCAGTGATTTTTCCACTCTCGAGCAGTACTTC